This T cell receptor (beta chain) was captured in a study of blood T cell repertoires in COVID-19. The overall study: The United States, Italy and Spain were the sources of the acute and convalescent COVID-19 samples. Sources were T cells, B-cell-depleted T cells, or PBMCs; the material itself was cDNA or gDNA.

A Seattle source enrolled patients during active infection and followed them longitudinally. The sample holds a few counts of this clone. Under the authors' procedure: Counts of nucleated cells, estimated from reference gene primer amplification, were obtained. Some clones are missing from TCRdb's copy, which holds only in-frame ones; the method was immunoSEQ multiplex PCR. V and J calls and clone size come straight from that table; D and trimming were deduced from the DNA. The table lists 250,000 to 350,000 clones, about nine tenths of them singletons. Material: peripheral blood. This sequence was found in a woman aged 25 to 39 with COVID-19, enrolled during active disease.

This CDR3 reads CASSHWDSAYEQYF. In DNA, the CDR3 is TGTGCCAGCAGCCATTGGGACAGCGCTTACGAGCAGTACTTC. The rearrangement uses TRBV14 and TRBJ2-7; 7 nucleotides match TRBD1. CDR3 length: 14 amino acids. V lost 3 bases and J lost 4; bases outside the gene matches: 6. From germline, CDR1 is SGHDN and CDR2 FVKESK.